This T cell receptor (beta chain) is from a study of T cells in Graves' hyperthyroidism and ophthalmopathy. Study-level points and caveats: Most thyroid-expanded clonotypes above 0.001 were also found in blood.

Researchers took RNA transcripts and amplified the TCR beta CDR3 regions from them. HTBI primers were used for first-round RT-PCR of the TCR CDR3. TCRdb reanalysed the multiplex PCR reads using MiXCR and keeps one entry per CDR3 protein. This sample yields about 640,000 distinct CDR3 sequences, of which less than 25% are seen a single time; around a third belongs to the top ten. Diagnoses were made from clinical symptoms, serum measures (thyroxine and TRAb), thyroid ultrasound and orbital computed tomography. Deletions cut 2 bases from V and 5 bases from J, with 18 bases between. The CDR3 loop spans 16 amino acids. Germline CDR1 MNHNS, CDR2 SASEGT. This clonotype was picked up many times. Its matching antigen is unknown.

The clonotype comes from a man aged 30 to 39 with Graves' ophthalmopathy. This chain joins TRBV6-1 and TRBJ2-5; D may be TRBD2 (6 bases). Sequencing input: blood. The DNA of the CDR3 is TGTGCCAGCAGTGAATATGGCCTAGCGATTCTTGAGACCCAGTACTTC. Translated, it gives CASSEYGLAILETQYF.